The 6 T cell receptor beta chains reported below all come from one sample, sequenced in a study of spatial heterogeneity in lung cancer. TCRdb independently ran MiXCR on the 5' RACE reads; one entry per CDR3 protein. The sample consists of about 94,000 distinct CDR3 sequences, roughly 21% of them appearing once. The time point here: blood at routine non-recurrence follow-up after resection. Specimen: PBMCs, collected at follow-up. These receptors were collected from a male donor with early-stage non-small cell lung cancer.

The rearrangement links TRBV3-1 to TRBJ2-3; D not resolved. CDR1 is LGHDT and CDR2 is YNNKEL in the germline V gene (reference sequence). With 8 bases removed from V and 2 bases from J, the gap between germline ends came to 11 bases. CDR3 length: 13 residues. This chain's CDR3 is CASVSRNTDTQYF. CDR3 coding DNA: TGTGCCAGCGTTAGTAGAAACACAGATACGCAGTATTTT.

V and J are TRBV5-5 and TRBJ2-7, with a possible D match to TRBD2 (6 bases). CDR1 is SGHKS and CDR2 is YYEKEE in the germline V gene (reference sequence). The V end lost 5 bases, the J end lost 4 bases, and 16 bases lay between the germline ends. The CDR3 spans 14 residues. The CDR3 reads CASSRRDGFYEQYV. The CDR3, as DNA: TGTGCCAGCAGTCGGCGGGACGGTTTTTACGAGCAGTACGTC.

The V gene is TRBV24-1, the J gene TRBJ2-1, with a possible D match to TRBD1 (5 bases). Germline lookup yields CDR1 KGHDR and CDR2 SFDVKD. The V end lost 3 bases, the J end lost 2 bases, and 10 bases lay between the germline ends. The CDR3 length is 15 residues. CDR3 amino acids: CATSDGSGTYNEQFF. The DNA for the CDR3 is TGTGCCACCAGTGATGGGTCAGGGACCTACAATGAGCAGTTCTTC.

The chain couples TRBV27 to TRBJ2-3; D may match TRBD1 or TRBD2 (5 bases each). There are 14 residues in the CDR3. V lost 6 bases, J lost 3 bases, and 13 bases lay in between. Germline V gene data show CDR1 as MNHEY and CDR2 as SMNVEV (reference sequence). As DNA, the CDR3 is TGTGCCAGCAGCGAAGAGGGGCGGACAGATACGCAGTATTTT. Encoded protein: CASSEEGRTDTQYF.

Only a few counts were recorded for this clonotype. The V gene is TRBV3-1, the J gene TRBJ2-3; 9 bases are shared with TRBD2. Germline CDR1 is LGHDT and CDR2 is YNNKEL (reference sequence). The CDR3 loop spans 19 amino acids. J lost 5 bases, V lost 4 bases, and 19 bases had no gene match. CDR3 residues: CASSPRKGLAVLAGDTQYF. The CDR3 DNA is TGTGCCAGCAGCCCAAGGAAGGGACTAGCAGTTCTTGCCGGAGATACGCAGTATTTT.

The V gene is TRBV20-1, the J gene TRBJ1-2, with no clear D. Trimming left V 6 bases short and J 3 bases short, with 11 bases between. The CDR3 length is 12 residues. Germline CDR1 and CDR2: DFQATT and SNEGSKA (reference sequence). CDR3: CSANAAYYGYTF. For the CDR3, the DNA is TGCAGTGCGAACGCAGCCTACTATGGCTACACCTTC.